These 14 T cell receptor beta chains came from one sample sequenced in a study of regulatory T cells in long-lasting Graves disease. Relying on iRepertoire HTBI primers and Arm-PCR of CDR3 regions, the team built TCR beta libraries. One entry per CDR3 protein results from TCRdb running MiXCR on the multiplex PCR reads. The table records hundreds of thousands of distinct CDR3 sequences, 16% of them present only once. The time point: newly diagnosed GD, antithyroid drugs for less than 3 months. There was RNA extracted from PBMCs, and the TCR library was made from it. This sample was shared with a second study, whose subject was T cells in Graves' hyperthyroidism and ophthalmopathy.

The specimen was peripheral blood mononuclear cells (PBMCs), collected at new diagnosis, from a patient treated with antithyroid drugs. These receptors all stem from a man aged 35 to 55 with Graves disease.

This clonotype was observed at least ten times. The gene calls are TRBV7-3 and TRBJ2-5; D perhaps matches TRBD1 (6 bases). The germline V and J ends were trimmed by 2 bases and 5 bases, with 15 bases remaining between them. The CDR3 spans 15 residues. The germline V gene encodes CDR1 SGHTA and CDR2 FQGTGA. Here the CDR3 reads CASSLRQGKFETQYF. The CDR3 nucleotides read TGTGCCAGCAGCTTACGGCAGGGGAAGTTTGAGACCCAGTACTTC.

Details on this clonotype: One junction end disagrees with the germline gene, perhaps due to a read error. V and J are TRBV20-1 and TRBJ2-5; D is perhaps TRBD2 (5 bases). CDR3 size: 14 residues. The germline V gene has CDR1 DFQATT and CDR2 SNEGSKA (reference sequence). In DNA, the CDR3 is TGCAGTGCTAGAGATTATCGGGGTGGTGACGAGCAACACTTC. It specifies CSARDYRGGDEQHF.

This chain connects TRBV9 to TRBJ2-5; D may match TRBD1 or TRBD2 (5 bases each). Per the germline V gene, CDR1 is SGDLS and CDR2 is YYNGEE. Trimming removed 5 bases at V and 2 bases at J, with 7 bases between. There are 12 residues in the CDR3. CDR3 bases: TGTGCCAGCAGAGGGGAGCAAGAGACCCAGTACTTC. Its translation: CASRGEQETQYF.

Many counts were recorded for this clonotype. The chain combines TRBV9 with TRBJ2-7, with a tentative D call TRBD2 (6 bases). The V gene's germline CDR1 is SGDLS and CDR2 YYNGEE. The V gene lost 2 bases and the J gene lost 4 bases, with 13 bases spanning the gap. The CDR3 is made up of 14 amino acids. CDR3 amino acids: CASSVGGLLYEQYF. Here the CDR3 DNA reads TGTGCCAGCAGCGTCGGAGGACTACTATACGAGCAGTACTTC.

V is TRBV7-2 and J is TRBJ2-7; D may match TRBD1 or TRBD2 (5 bases each). V lost 6 bases and J lost 2, with 17 bases in between. CDR1 is SGHTA, CDR2 FQGNSA, per germline. This CDR3 has 15 amino acids. The CDR3 reads CASSPEAGSPYEQYF. The CDR3, as DNA: TGTGCCAGCAGTCCAGAAGCAGGGAGTCCCTACGAGCAGTACTTC.

V usage is TRBV20-1 and J usage is TRBJ1-6; possible D gene TRBD1, 5 bases. Germline V gene lookup returns CDR1 DFQATT and CDR2 SNEGSKA (reference sequence). V was pared by 6 bases and J by 9 bases, with 21 bases between. The CDR3 sequence is 15 residues long. The CDR3 loop reads CSAAEGAWGGSPLHF. The CDR3 DNA sequence: TGCAGTGCGGCTGAAGGAGCCTGGGGCGGTTCACCCCTCCACTTT.

In this sample, this clonotype turned up a few times. V usage is TRBV4-3 and J usage is TRBJ2-3, with 10 bases lining up with TRBD2. The CDR3 is 16 residues long. Germline loops: CDR1 LGHNA, CDR2 YSLEER. J gave up 4 bases and V 1 base, and 5 bases lay outside the gene matches. This CDR3 reads CASSQVVSGGADTQYF. The CDR3 DNA sequence: TGCGCCAGCAGCCAAGTGGTCAGCGGGGGGGCAGATACGCAGTATTTT.

The chain combines TRBV29-1 with TRBJ2-4; 10 bases are a match to TRBD1. The CDR3 consists of 15 residues. Trimming took 0 bases from V and 7 from J; bases not matched to a gene: 6. Germline values: CDR1 SQVTM, CDR2 ANQGSEA. DNA of the CDR3: TGCAGCGTTGAAGATACCGGGACAGGGGTGAACATTCAGTACTTC. It translates to CSVEDTGTGVNIQYF.

This clonotype was seen many times. The rearrangement uses TRBV2 and TRBJ2-2; 8 bases agree with TRBD1. With V trimmed by 6 bases and J by 4 bases, 7 bases remained unmatched. The CDR3 runs 15 residues. From germline, CDR1 is SNHLY and CDR2 FYNNEI. DNA of the CDR3: TGTGCCAGCAGCGCCGACAGGGGTCTCACCGGGGAGCTGTTTTTT. Translated, it gives CASSADRGLTGELFF.

This clonotype was recorded at least ten times. This sequence joins TRBV4-3 and TRBJ2-7, with TRBD1 as a possible D gene (6 bases). CDR3 length equals 14 residues. CDR1 is LGHNA and CDR2 is YSLEER in the germline V gene. V gave up 1 base and J gave up 7 bases, with 14 bases separating them. The CDR3 nucleotides are TGCGCCAGCAGCCAAGCCTCGGTAAGGGGGGAGCAGTACTTC. It translates to CASSQASVRGEQYF.

Concerning this clonotype: This clone may be a read error of a much larger clone one base away. The rearrangement uses TRBV6-2 or TRBV6-3 and TRBJ1-5; D ambiguous. The CDR3 has 18 residues. Germline V gene sequence: CDR1 MNHEY, CDR2 SVGEGT. The CDR3 loop is CASSQRTIGVWSNQSQHF. The CDR3 DNA reads as TGTGCCAGCAGTCAACGGACCATTGGAGTATGGAGCAATCAGTCCCAGCATTTT.

This clonotype has only one observation. This chain uses TRBV30 with TRBJ1-4, with a possible D match to TRBD1 (6 bases). Germline CDR1 and CDR2: GTSNPN and SVGIG (reference sequence). V was cut by 0 bases and J by 7 bases, with 15 bases left in between. The CDR3 sequence is 15 residues long. CDR3 nucleotides: TGTGCCTGGAGTGTATGGGGGGCCGGGGGTGAAAAACTGTTTTTT. This translates into CAWSVWGAGGEKLFF.

This clonotype showed up many times. This rearrangement joins TRBV19 to TRBJ2-3, with unresolved D. The CDR3 is 15 residues long. CDR1 is LNHDA and CDR2 is SQIVND in the germline V gene (reference sequence). V was pared by 5 bases and J by 2 bases, with 14 bases between. CDR3 amino acids: CASSVWASPTDTQYF. CDR3 in DNA: TGTGCCAGTAGTGTTTGGGCCTCGCCCACAGATACGCAGTATTTT. Full variable domain (remainder filled in from reference TRBV19 and TRBJ2-3): DGGITQSPKYLFRKEGQNVTLSCEQNLNHDAMYWYRQDPGQGLRLIYYSQIVNDFQKGDIAEGYSVSREKKESFPLTVTSAQKNPTAFYLCASSVWASPTDTQYFGPGTRLTVL.

Many counts were recorded for this clonotype. The chain recombines TRBV20-1 with TRBJ1-1, with no clear D. The V end was cut by 1 base, the J end by 5 bases, with 14 bases between. Germline CDR1 is DFQATT and CDR2 is SNEGSKA (reference sequence). The CDR3 extends over 14 amino acids. CDR3 region: CSARVGRVETEAFF. For the CDR3, the DNA is TGCAGTGCTAGAGTCGGCAGAGTGGAGACTGAAGCTTTCTTT.